This T cell receptor beta chain came from a study of identical twins. The CDR3 totals 13 residues. The V end lost 5 bases, the J end lost 7 bases, and 17 bases lay between the germline ends. Germline values: CDR1 DFQATT, CDR2 SNEGSKA (reference sequence). Whole-study results and caveats: Monozygotic twin pairs showed more out-of-frame TCR alpha sharing than models estimated.

TCRdb processed the 5' RACE reads anew with MiXCR; each CDR3 protein has one entry. The table has about 210,000 distinct CDR3 sequences, less than 9.5% seen once. A remark on this clonotype: Its antigen is not known.

The receptor was isolated from a woman in her late teens or twenties in good health. The sample comprised memory (CD45RO+) T cells sorted from blood. The chain couples TRBV20-1 to TRBJ1-2; no definite D call. The CDR3 sequence: CSAHQRVVGGYTF. CDR3 bases: TGCAGTGCTCACCAGCGGGTAGTTGGTGGCTACACCTTC.